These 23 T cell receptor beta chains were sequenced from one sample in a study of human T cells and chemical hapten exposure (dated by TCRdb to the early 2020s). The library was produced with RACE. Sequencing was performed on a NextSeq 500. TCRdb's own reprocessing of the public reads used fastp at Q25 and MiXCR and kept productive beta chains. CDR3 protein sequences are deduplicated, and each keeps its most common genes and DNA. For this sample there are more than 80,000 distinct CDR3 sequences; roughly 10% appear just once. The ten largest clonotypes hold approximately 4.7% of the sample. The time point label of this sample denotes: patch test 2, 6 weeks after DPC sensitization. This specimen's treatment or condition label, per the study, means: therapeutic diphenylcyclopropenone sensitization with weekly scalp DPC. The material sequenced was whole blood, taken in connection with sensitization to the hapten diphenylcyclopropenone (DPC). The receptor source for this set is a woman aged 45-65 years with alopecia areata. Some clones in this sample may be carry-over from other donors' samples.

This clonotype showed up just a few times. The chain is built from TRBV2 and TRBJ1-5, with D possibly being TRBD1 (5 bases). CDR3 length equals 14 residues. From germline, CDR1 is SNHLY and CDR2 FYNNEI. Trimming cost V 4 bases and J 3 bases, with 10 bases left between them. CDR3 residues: CASSVGRTNQPQHF. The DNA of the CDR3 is TGTGCCAGCAGTGTGGGACGGACCAATCAGCCCCAGCATTTT.

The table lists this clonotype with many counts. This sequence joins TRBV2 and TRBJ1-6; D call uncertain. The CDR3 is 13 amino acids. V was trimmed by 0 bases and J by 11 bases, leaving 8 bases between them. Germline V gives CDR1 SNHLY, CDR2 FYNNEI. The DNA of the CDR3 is TGTGCCAGCAGTGAAGCCCGAAGCGCACCCCTCCACTTT. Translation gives CASSEARSAPLHF.

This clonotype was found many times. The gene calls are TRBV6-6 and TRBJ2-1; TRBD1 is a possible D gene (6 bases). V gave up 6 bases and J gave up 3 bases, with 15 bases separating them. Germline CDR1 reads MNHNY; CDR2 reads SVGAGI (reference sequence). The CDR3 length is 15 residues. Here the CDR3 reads CASREQGMGYNEQFF. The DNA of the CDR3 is TGTGCCAGCAGGGAACAGGGCATGGGCTACAATGAGCAGTTCTTC.

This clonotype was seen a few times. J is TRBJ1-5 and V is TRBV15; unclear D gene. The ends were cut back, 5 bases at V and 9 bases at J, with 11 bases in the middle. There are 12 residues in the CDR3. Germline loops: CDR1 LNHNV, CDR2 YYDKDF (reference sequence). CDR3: CATSARTGPQHF. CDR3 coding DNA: TGTGCCACCAGCGCACGAACGGGGCCCCAGCATTTT.

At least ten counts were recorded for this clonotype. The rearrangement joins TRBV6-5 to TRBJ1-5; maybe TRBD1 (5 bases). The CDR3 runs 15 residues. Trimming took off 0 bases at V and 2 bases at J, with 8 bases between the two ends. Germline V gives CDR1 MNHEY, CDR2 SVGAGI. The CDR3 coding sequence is TGTGCCAGCAGTTACTCGTGGGGGGGCAATCAGCCCCAGCATTTT. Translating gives CASSYSWGGNQPQHF.

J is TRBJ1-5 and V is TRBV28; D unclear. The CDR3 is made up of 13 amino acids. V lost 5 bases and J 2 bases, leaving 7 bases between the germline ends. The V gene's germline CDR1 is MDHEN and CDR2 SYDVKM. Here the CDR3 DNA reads TGTGCCAGCAGTCCGAGGGGCAATCAGCCCCAGCATTTT. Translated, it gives CASSPRGNQPQHF.

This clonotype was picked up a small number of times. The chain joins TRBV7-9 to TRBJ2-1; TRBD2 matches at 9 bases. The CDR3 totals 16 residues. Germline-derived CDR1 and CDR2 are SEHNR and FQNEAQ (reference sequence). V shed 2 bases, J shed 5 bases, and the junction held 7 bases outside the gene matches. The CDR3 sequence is CASSLWGGRADNEQFF. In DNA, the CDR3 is TGTGCCAGCAGCTTATGGGGCGGGAGGGCCGACAATGAGCAGTTCTTC.

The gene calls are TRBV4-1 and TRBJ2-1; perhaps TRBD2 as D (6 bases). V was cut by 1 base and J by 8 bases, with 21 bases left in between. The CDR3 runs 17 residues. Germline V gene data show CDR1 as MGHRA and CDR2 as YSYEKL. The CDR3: CASSQGAGTPTGDEQFF. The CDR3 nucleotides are TGCGCCAGCAGCCAAGGGGCGGGGACCCCGACCGGAGATGAGCAGTTCTTC.

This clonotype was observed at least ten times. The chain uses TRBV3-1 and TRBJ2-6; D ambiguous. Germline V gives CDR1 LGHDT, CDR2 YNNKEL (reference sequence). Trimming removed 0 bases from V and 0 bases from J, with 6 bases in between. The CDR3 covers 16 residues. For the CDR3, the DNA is TGTGCCAGCAGCCAAGAGTCTGCCTCTGGGGCCAACGTCCTGACTTTC. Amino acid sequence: CASSQESASGANVLTF.

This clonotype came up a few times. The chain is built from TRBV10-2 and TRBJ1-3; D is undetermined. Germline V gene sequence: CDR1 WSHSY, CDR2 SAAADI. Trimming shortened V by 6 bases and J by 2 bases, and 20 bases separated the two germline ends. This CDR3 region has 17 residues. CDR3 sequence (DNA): TGCGCCAGCAGCCCCCCCGGGCGGACTTACACTGGAAACACCATATATTTT. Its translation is CASSPPGRTYTGNTIYF.

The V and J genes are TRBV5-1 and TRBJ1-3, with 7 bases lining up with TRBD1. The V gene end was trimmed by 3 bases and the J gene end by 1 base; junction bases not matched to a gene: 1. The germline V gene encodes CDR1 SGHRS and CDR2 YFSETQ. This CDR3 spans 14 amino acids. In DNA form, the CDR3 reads TGCGCCAGCAGCTCGGGACAGTCTGGAAACACCATATATTTT. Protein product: CASSSGQSGNTIYF.

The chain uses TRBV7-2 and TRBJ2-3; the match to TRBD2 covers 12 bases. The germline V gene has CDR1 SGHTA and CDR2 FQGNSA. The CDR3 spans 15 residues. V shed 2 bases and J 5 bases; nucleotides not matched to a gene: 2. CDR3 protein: CASSLTSGRIDTQYF. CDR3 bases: TGTGCCAGCAGCTTAACTAGCGGGAGGATAGATACGCAGTATTTT.

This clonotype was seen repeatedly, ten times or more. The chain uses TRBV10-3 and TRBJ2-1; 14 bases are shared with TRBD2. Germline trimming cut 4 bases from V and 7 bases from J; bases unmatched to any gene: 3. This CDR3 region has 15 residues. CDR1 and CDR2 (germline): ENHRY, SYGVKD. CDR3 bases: TGTGCCATCAGTGGGGGGACTAGCGGGAGAAATGAGCAGTTCTTC. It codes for CAISGGTSGRNEQFF.

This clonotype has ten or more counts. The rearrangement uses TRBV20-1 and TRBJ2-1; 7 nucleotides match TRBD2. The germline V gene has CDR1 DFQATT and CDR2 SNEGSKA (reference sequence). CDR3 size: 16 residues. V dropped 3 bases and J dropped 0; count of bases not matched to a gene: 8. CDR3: CSASALLAPSYNEQFF. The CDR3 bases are TGCAGTGCTAGTGCCTTACTAGCGCCCTCCTACAATGAGCAGTTCTTC.

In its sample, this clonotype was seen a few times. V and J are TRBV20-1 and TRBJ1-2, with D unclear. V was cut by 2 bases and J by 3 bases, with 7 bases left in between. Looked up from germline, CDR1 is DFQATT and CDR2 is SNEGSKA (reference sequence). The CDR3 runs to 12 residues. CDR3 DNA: TGCAGTGCTAGATCAAGATACTATGGCTACACCTTC. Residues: CSARSRYYGYTF.

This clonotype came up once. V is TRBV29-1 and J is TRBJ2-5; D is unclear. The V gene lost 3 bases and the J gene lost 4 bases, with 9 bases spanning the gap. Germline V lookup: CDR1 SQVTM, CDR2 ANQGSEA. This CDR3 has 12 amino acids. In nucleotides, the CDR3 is TGCAGCGTTGAGGTCCAGGTAGAGACCCAGTACTTC. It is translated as CSVEVQVETQYF.

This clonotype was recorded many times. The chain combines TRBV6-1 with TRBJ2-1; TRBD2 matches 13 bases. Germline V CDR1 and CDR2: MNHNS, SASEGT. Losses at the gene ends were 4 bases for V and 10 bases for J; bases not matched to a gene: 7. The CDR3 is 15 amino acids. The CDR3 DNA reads TGTGCCAGCAGTGCCGGACTAGCGGGAGTTTACGAGCAGTTCTTC. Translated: CASSAGLAGVYEQFF.

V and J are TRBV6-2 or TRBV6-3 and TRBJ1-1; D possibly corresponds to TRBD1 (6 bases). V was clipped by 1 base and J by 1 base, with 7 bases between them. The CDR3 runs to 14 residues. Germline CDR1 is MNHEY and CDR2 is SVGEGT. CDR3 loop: CASSYLQGNTEAFF. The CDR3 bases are TGTGCCAGCAGTTACTTACAGGGGAACACTGAAGCTTTCTTT.

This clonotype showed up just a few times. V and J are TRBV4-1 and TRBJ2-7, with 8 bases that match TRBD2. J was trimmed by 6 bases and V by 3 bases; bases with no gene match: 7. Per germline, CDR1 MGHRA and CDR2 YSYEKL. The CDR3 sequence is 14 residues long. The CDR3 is CASSQRSAGGEQYF. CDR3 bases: TGCGCCAGCAGCCAGAGGTCGGCGGGAGGCGAGCAGTACTTC.

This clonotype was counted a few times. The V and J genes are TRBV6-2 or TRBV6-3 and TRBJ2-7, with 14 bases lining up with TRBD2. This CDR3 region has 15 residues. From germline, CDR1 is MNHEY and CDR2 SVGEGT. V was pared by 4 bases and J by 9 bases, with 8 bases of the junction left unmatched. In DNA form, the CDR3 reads TGTGCCAGCAGTTTACCGGGACTAGCGGGAGTGGCGCAGTACTTC. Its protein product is CASSLPGLAGVAQYF.

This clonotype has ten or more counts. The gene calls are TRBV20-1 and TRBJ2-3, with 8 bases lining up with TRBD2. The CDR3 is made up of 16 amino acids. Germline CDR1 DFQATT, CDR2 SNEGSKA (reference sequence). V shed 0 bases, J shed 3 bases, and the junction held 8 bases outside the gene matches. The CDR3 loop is CSARDSAGVGTDTQYF. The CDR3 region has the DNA TGCAGTGCTAGAGATTCAGCGGGAGTCGGTACAGATACGCAGTATTTT.

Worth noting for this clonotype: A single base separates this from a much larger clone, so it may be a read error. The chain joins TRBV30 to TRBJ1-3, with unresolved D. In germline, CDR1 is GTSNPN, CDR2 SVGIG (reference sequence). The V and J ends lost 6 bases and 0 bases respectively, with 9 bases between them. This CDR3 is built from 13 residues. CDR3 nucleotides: TGTGCCTGTAGTCCGACCTCTGGAAACACCATATATTTT. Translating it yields CACSPTSGNTIYF.

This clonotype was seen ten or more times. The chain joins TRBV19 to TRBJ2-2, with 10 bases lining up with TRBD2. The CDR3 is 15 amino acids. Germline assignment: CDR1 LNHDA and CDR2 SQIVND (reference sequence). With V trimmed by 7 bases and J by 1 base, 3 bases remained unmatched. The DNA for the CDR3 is TGTGCCAGTACTGGACTAGCGGAGAACACCGGGGAGCTGTTTTTT. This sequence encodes CASTGLAENTGELFF. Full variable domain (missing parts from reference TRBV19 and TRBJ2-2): DGGITQSPKYLFRKEGQNVTLSCEQNLNHDAMYWYRQDPGQGLRLIYYSQIVNDFQKGDIAEGYSVSREKKESFPLTVTSAQKNPTAFYLCASTGLAENTGELFFGEGSRLTVL.